The clone carrying this T cell receptor (beta chain) was seen a single time. The sample is drawn from a study of blood T cell repertoires in COVID-19. Whole-study context: Both acute and convalescent COVID-19 samples were obtained from the United States, Italy and Spain.

V lost 2 bases to trimming and J lost 7 bases, with 14 bases between them. The CDR3 is 15 amino acids. Germline CDR1 reads SNHLY; CDR2 reads FYNNEI. Original analysis: Counts of nucleated cells, estimated from reference gene primer amplification, were obtained. Clones were read by immunoSEQ multiplex PCR, and TCRdb kept only the in-frame ones, dropping some. V, J and clone size reflect that table, while D and trimming were determined from the DNA. The data contain approximately 160,000 clones, around 84% of them singletons. The specimen was peripheral blood. V and J are TRBV2 and TRBJ1-4, with D tentatively TRBD1 (5 bases). The receptor was isolated from a man aged 50-59 years with active or convalescent COVID-19. The DNA for the CDR3 is TGTGCCAGCAGTGAAATACTGGGGCAGACTGAAAAACTGTTTTTT. Translation: CASSEILGQTEKLFF.